These T cell receptor beta chains were read from a single sample in a study of radiotherapy plus CTLA-4 blockade in lung cancer. The method was immunoSEQ multiplex PCR; TCRdb's version includes in-frame clones alone and lacks a portion of them. This table has 81,000 or so clones, around 84% appearing once. This material consisted of peripheral blood, taken from a patient treated with radiotherapy plus ipilimumab. The source of these receptors is a human donor with non-small cell lung cancer who had stable disease on radiotherapy plus ipilimumab. Each CDR3 is given with its conserved first and last residue. The order of the fields is J gene, D gene, CDR3 length, V gene, CDR3 protein. The D gene is left open where the match is weak.

j_call: TRBJ2-1; d_call: -; cdr3_length: 11; v_call: TRBV20-1; cdr3_aa: CSAPDLSEQFF
j_call: TRBJ2-3; d_call: TRBD2; cdr3_length: 16; v_call: TRBV27; cdr3_aa: CASRKATGRAGNTQYF
j_call: TRBJ2-2; d_call: TRBD1; cdr3_length: 15; v_call: TRBV9; cdr3_aa: CASSARQGESGELFF
j_call: TRBJ2-5; d_call: TRBD2; cdr3_length: 15; v_call: TRBV29-1; cdr3_aa: CSVGGTSGSLETQYF
j_call: TRBJ2-7; d_call: TRBD2; cdr3_length: 10; v_call: TRBV25-1; cdr3_aa: CASRGGEQYF
j_call: TRBJ1-3; d_call: TRBD1; cdr3_length: 14; v_call: TRBV11-2; cdr3_aa: CASSRTGGRNTIYF
j_call: TRBJ1-5; d_call: -; cdr3_length: 13; v_call: TRBV28; cdr3_aa: CAGSQGGNQPQHF
j_call: TRBJ2-5; d_call: -; cdr3_length: 13; v_call: TRBV7-2; cdr3_aa: CASSFSPRETQYF
j_call: TRBJ1-4; d_call: TRBD1; cdr3_length: 11; v_call: TRBV28; cdr3_aa: CASGGRDRVFF
j_call: TRBJ2-1; d_call: -; cdr3_length: 14; v_call: TRBV6-1; cdr3_aa: CASRGQTRNNEQFF
j_call: TRBJ1-5; d_call: -; cdr3_length: 14; v_call: TRBV6-5; cdr3_aa: CASRATGFNQPQHF
j_call: TRBJ2-4; d_call: -; cdr3_length: 16; v_call: TRBV28; cdr3_aa: CASSSLGRAPKNIQYF
j_call: TRBJ1-6; d_call: -; cdr3_length: 18; v_call: TRBV7-6; cdr3_aa: CASSLVVEGARLNSPLHF
j_call: TRBJ2-7; d_call: TRBD1; cdr3_length: 12; v_call: TRBV18; cdr3_aa: CASSADRGEQYF
j_call: TRBJ2-7; d_call: -; cdr3_length: 12; v_call: TRBV30; cdr3_aa: CAWSPGGQGQYF
j_call: TRBJ1-2; d_call: -; cdr3_length: 15; v_call: TRBV28; cdr3_aa: CASSLYSGPARGYTF
j_call: TRBJ2-1; d_call: TRBD2; cdr3_length: 15; v_call: TRBV5-1; cdr3_aa: CASRPTSGSYNEQFF
j_call: TRBJ1-2; d_call: -; cdr3_length: 13; v_call: TRBV6-6; cdr3_aa: CASSNGGAYGYTF
j_call: TRBJ2-1; d_call: TRBD2; cdr3_length: 16; v_call: TRBV25-1; cdr3_aa: CASSEKGASGDNEQFF
j_call: TRBJ1-6; d_call: TRBD1; cdr3_length: 15; v_call: TRBV27; cdr3_aa: CASRDFTGDGSPLHF